A selection of T cell receptor beta chains follows, all from one sample in a study of T cell changes during pregnancy in multiple sclerosis. Produced via immunoSEQ multiplex PCR; TCRdb's table is partial and in-frame only. The sample records 50,000 or so clones, about nine tenths being singletons. The sample here was CD4+ T cells from peripheral blood mononuclear cells, taken after pregnancy. The receptor set was obtained from a female donor with multiple sclerosis, enrolled in a pregnancy study. The CDR3 runs from the conserved cysteine through the conserved F or W. A D gene is named only where the DNA matches it firmly. Only some rows state a clone size, as once, few, many or a class for expanded clones.

clone_size	j_call	v_call	d_call	cdr3_nt	cdr3_aa
few	TRBJ2-7	TRBV7-9	TRBD1	TGTGCCAGCAGCTTGGGGACAGGGGGAGGCGAGCAGTACTTC	CASSLGTGGGEQYF
-	TRBJ2-2	TRBV4-3	TRBD1	TGCGCCAGCAGCCTGGGACAGGGGGTAATCGGGGAGCTGTTTTTT	CASSLGQGVIGELFF
-	TRBJ1-3	TRBV7-9	-	TGTGCCAGCAGCTTAGGGGGAGCTGGAAACACCATATATTTT	CASSLGGAGNTIYF
-	TRBJ1-2	TRBV6-1	TRBD1	TGTGCCAGTAACAGGGGAGACTATGGCTACACCTTC	CASNRGDYGYTF
-	TRBJ2-3	TRBV7-6	-	TGTGCCAGCAGCACGAACCCGGGGGATACGCAGTATTTT	CASSTNPGDTQYF
-	TRBJ2-7	TRBV15	TRBD2	TGTGCCACCAGCCGTACTAGCGGGAGTTACGAGCAGTACTTC	CATSRTSGSYEQYF
once	TRBJ1-4	TRBV6-5	TRBD1	TGTGCCAGCAGTTACATTGAGGGGGCAAGAGAAAAACTGTTTTTT	CASSYIEGAREKLFF
-	TRBJ1-2	TRBV20-1	-	TGCAGTGTATCTACGGTCTATGGCTACACCTTC	CSVSTVYGYTF
-	TRBJ2-1	TRBV18	-	TGTGCCAGCTCACCACCGAGGCAGGGGAACAATGAGCAGTTCTTC	CASSPPRQGNNEQFF
-	TRBJ1-2	TRBV27	TRBD1	TGTGCCAGCAGTTTCGGGACAGACTATGGCTACACCTTC	CASSFGTDYGYTF
-	TRBJ2-1	TRBV18	TRBD1	TGTGCCAGCTCACCCTCCGGGACAGGGACGTACAATGAGCAGTTCTTC	CASSPSGTGTYNEQFF
-	TRBJ2-3	TRBV5-1	-	TGCGCCAGCAGCGGAGGGACCCCCCCGACAGATACGCAGTATTTT	CASSGGTPPTDTQYF
-	TRBJ2-3	TRBV14	TRBD2	TGTGCCAGCAGCCAAATCCCAAGACTAGCGGGAAGCACAGATACGCAGTATTTT	CASSQIPRLAGSTDTQYF
-	TRBJ2-6	TRBV29-1	TRBD1	TGCAGCGTTGGGACAGGCCCCCTCTCTGGGGCCAACGTCCTGACTTTC	CSVGTGPLSGANVLTF
-	TRBJ2-1	TRBV20-1	-	TGCAGTGCGGAACTAGGTGATGAGCAGTTCTTC	CSAELGDEQFF
-	TRBJ2-2	TRBV14	-	TGTGCCAGCAGCCAAACCAGAGGAACCGGGGAGCTGTTTTTT	CASSQTRGTGELFF
few	TRBJ1-1	TRBV15	-	TGTGCCACCAGCAGAGACGTGACAGCTAACACTGAAGCTTTCTTT	CATSRDVTANTEAFF
-	TRBJ1-4	TRBV25-1	TRBD1	TGTGCCAGCAGTTTGCCTTCCGACAGGGGCGAAAAACTGTTTTTT	CASSLPSDRGEKLFF
-	TRBJ2-3	TRBV18	-	TGTGCCAGCTCCCCGTTAGCAGGCACAGATACGCAGTATTTT	CASSPLAGTDTQYF
-	TRBJ2-3	TRBV15	-	TGTGCCACCAGCCATGGACTGACCACAGATACGCAGTATTTT	CATSHGLTTDTQYF
-	TRBJ2-3	TRBV10-3	-	TGTGCCTCCGGCGGGTCTAGCACAGATACGCAGTATTTT	CASGGSSTDTQYF
-	TRBJ2-1	TRBV7-9	TRBD2	TGTGCCAGCGTCCCGGGAGGGATGTACAATGAGCAGTTCTTC	CASVPGGMYNEQFF
-	TRBJ1-1	TRBV6-6	TRBD1	TGTGCCAGCAGTTTAAAGACAGGGGGGAACACTGAAGCTTTCTTT	CASSLKTGGNTEAFF
-	TRBJ1-2	TRBV9	-	TGTGCCAGCACCCAGAGGGTGGACTATGGCTACACCTTC	CASTQRVDYGYTF
-	TRBJ1-1	TRBV6-5	-	TGTGCCAGCAGTTACGGAGGGGCTGAAGCTTTCTTT	CASSYGGAEAFF
-	TRBJ2-5	TRBV14	TRBD2	TGTGCCAGCAGCCAGGGGGACTATTCTACTCAGGGGACCCAGTACTTC	CASSQGDYSTQGTQYF
-	TRBJ1-5	TRBV19	-	TGTGCCAGTAGTAGAGGACAGAACAATCAGCCCCAGCATTTT	CASSRGQNNQPQHF
-	TRBJ2-3	TRBV4-3	TRBD2	TGCGCCAGCAGCCAAGGCGCGGGAGCGGGCACAGATACGCAGTATTTT	CASSQGAGAGTDTQYF
-	TRBJ1-2	TRBV6-1	-	TGTGCCAGCAGTGAATTTAGTTATGGCTACACCTTC	CASSEFSYGYTF
once	TRBJ1-2	TRBV2	TRBD1	TGTGCCAGCAGAGGGGACAGTTATATCTATGGCTACACCTTC	CASRGDSYIYGYTF